The 5 T cell receptor beta chains reported below all come from one sample, sequenced in a study of CD8+ T cells in alopecia areata. RNA, once extracted, was reverse transcribed into cDNA for use as the sequencing template. This table comes from immunoSEQ multiplex PCR, and its TCRdb copy is limited to in-frame clones, with some not included. The data hold about 220,000 clones, with under 60% observed a single time. Treatment described: oral pan-JAK inhibitor, 5-10 mg twice daily. The starting material was CD4+ T cells sorted from blood, obtained at week 4, from a patient treated with tofacitinib. These receptors were collected from a human donor with alopecia areata.

V and J are TRBV30 and TRBJ1-6, with a tentative D call TRBD1 (5 bases). Germline CDR1 GTSNPN, CDR2 SVGIG (reference sequence). The length of the CDR3 is 13 residues. Trimming left V 3 bases short and J 10 bases short, with 13 bases between. CDR3 sequence reads: CAWRTVNPSPLHF. CDR3 sequence (DNA): TGTGCCTGGAGGACAGTGAATCCATCACCCCTCCACTTT.

The CDR3 bases are TGTGCCAGCAGTGCCCTTGCGGGGCAGTTCTTC. Translated, it gives CASSALAGQFF. V usage is TRBV6-1 and J usage is TRBJ2-1; a weak D match, TRBD2 (5 bases). Trimming removed 4 bases from V and 12 bases from J, with 10 bases in between. This CDR3 region has 11 residues. Germline V gene sequence: CDR1 MNHNS, CDR2 SASEGT.

The rearrangement links TRBV29-1 to TRBJ2-3; 7 bases agree with TRBD1. There are 14 residues in the CDR3. Trimming took 4 bases from V and 0 from J; bases not matched to a gene: 4. Germline V gene lookup returns CDR1 SQVTM and CDR2 ANQGSEA. CDR3 in amino acids: CSVARDSSTDTQYF. DNA for the CDR3: TGCAGCGTTGCCCGGGACAGCAGCACAGATACGCAGTATTTT.

This clone was seen a few times. The chain employs TRBV29-1 and TRBJ2-3; D is perhaps TRBD1 or TRBD2 (6 bases each). Germline V gene sequence: CDR1 SQVTM, CDR2 ANQGSEA. This CDR3 is 13 amino acids long. V was pared by 0 bases and J by 4 bases, with 8 bases between. The CDR3 is CSVEEGGSDTQYF. The CDR3 DNA sequence: TGCAGCGTTGAAGAAGGGGGGTCAGATACGCAGTATTTT.

The rearrangement joins TRBV30 to TRBJ1-1; perhaps TRBD1 as D (5 bases). The V and J ends lost 5 bases and 5 bases respectively, with 15 bases between them. Germline CDR1 GTSNPN, CDR2 SVGIG (reference sequence). The CDR3 loop spans 13 amino acids. In DNA form, the CDR3 reads TGTGCCTGGGTCGGGACGGGGAGAACTGAAGCTTTCTTT. This codes for CAWVGTGRTEAFF.